The rows below give T cell receptor beta chains drawn from one sample of a study of OX40 agonist ivuxolimab in advanced cancers. Only in-frame clones appear in the TCRdb table, and some are missing; sequencing was by immunoSEQ multiplex PCR. The table includes about 55,000 clones, about 80% detected once. The specimen comprised CD4+ or CD8+ T cells sorted from blood, sampled in a trial of the OX40 agonist ivuxolimab. Every receptor here comes from an adult with an advanced solid tumor such as melanoma, head and neck, liver or kidney cancer. Each CDR3 is given with its conserved first and last residue. D genes are given only for firm matches. Rows give clone size only sometimes, using once, few, many, or a class for an expanded clone.

DNA: TGCGCCAGCAGCCGGTCCGGACAGTCCTACGAGCAGTACTTC; CDR3: CASSRSGQSYEQYF; size: -; J: TRBJ2-7; V: TRBV4-3; D: -
DNA: TGTGCCAGCAGCTTGGCCGGGGGCCAGTATATGACCGGGGAGCTGTTTTTT; CDR3: CASSLAGGQYMTGELFF; size: -; J: TRBJ2-2; V: TRBV5-6; D: -
DNA: TGTGCCAGCAGCTTATCCGGAAACACCATATATTTT; CDR3: CASSLSGNTIYF; size: -; J: TRBJ1-3; V: TRBV7-2; D: -
DNA: TGCAGCGCCGAGCGCGTGACGACAGGCAGCGAGGAGACCCAGTACTTC; CDR3: CSAERVTTGSEETQYF; size: -; J: TRBJ2-5; V: TRBV29-1; D: -
DNA: TGCGCCAGCAGCTTGGGGTTGAGCTCCTACGAGCAGTACTTC; CDR3: CASSLGLSSYEQYF; size: -; J: TRBJ2-7; V: TRBV5-1; D: -
DNA: TGTGCCAGCACTCCGAAGGGGACTTACGAGCAGTACTTC; CDR3: CASTPKGTYEQYF; size: -; J: TRBJ2-7; V: TRBV6-9; D: -
DNA: TGCGCCAGCTGGGAATCCGGGGACATGAACACTGAAGCTTTCTTT; CDR3: CASWESGDMNTEAFF; size: -; J: TRBJ1-1; V: TRBV5-1; D: -
DNA: TGCGCCAGCAGCCAAGGCCCCACTAGCGCCGGCTTGGGGCAGTACTTC; CDR3: CASSQGPTSAGLGQYF; size: once; J: TRBJ2-7; V: TRBV4-3; D: TRBD2
DNA: TGTGCCAGCACGATACGGGGGAGGGACGGCTACACCTTC; CDR3: CASTIRGRDGYTF; size: -; J: TRBJ1-2; V: TRBV28; D: -
DNA: TGTGCCAGCAAAGTGCCCGGCGGGGGGCGATGGACTGAAGCTTTCTTT; CDR3: CASKVPGGGRWTEAFF; size: once; J: TRBJ1-1; V: TRBV27; D: -
DNA: TGTGCCAGCAGGGTCAGGGGGCGGGAGACCCAGTACTTC; CDR3: CASRVRGRETQYF; size: -; J: TRBJ2-5; V: TRBV28; D: TRBD1
DNA: TGTGCCAGCAGCCCCGGGGGAATCTATGGCTACACCTTC; CDR3: CASSPGGIYGYTF; size: -; J: TRBJ1-2; V: TRBV7-9; D: -
DNA: TGTGCCAGCAGTTACTCGAGTAGGGGGGCCTACACCATATATTTT; CDR3: CASSYSSRGAYTIYF; size: -; J: TRBJ1-3; V: TRBV6-5; D: -
DNA: TGTGCCAGTAGTTTGACAGGGGGCATCAATCAGCCCCAGCATTTT; CDR3: CASSLTGGINQPQHF; size: few; J: TRBJ1-5; V: TRBV19; D: TRBD1
DNA: TGCGCCAGCAGCCTGGGACAGGCGTCCTATAATTCACCCCTCCACTTT; CDR3: CASSLGQASYNSPLHF; size: -; J: TRBJ1-6; V: TRBV5-1; D: TRBD1
DNA: TGCGCCAGCAGCTTGACTAGCGGGGGGGCCTACGAGCAGTACTTC; CDR3: CASSLTSGGAYEQYF; size: -; J: TRBJ2-7; V: TRBV5-1; D: TRBD2
DNA: TGTGCCATCAGTGAGTCGACTAGCACAGATACGCAGTATTTT; CDR3: CAISESTSTDTQYF; size: -; J: TRBJ2-3; V: TRBV10-3; D: -
DNA: TGTGCCAGCAGCTTTCCAGGCGTACCGTTCTTC; CDR3: CASSFPGVPFF; size: -; J: TRBJ2-1; V: TRBV7-9; D: -
DNA: TGCGCCAGCAGCTTGGACAGGGGGCTAAATGGCTACACCTTC; CDR3: CASSLDRGLNGYTF; size: -; J: TRBJ1-2; V: TRBV5-1; D: TRBD1
DNA: TGTGCCAGCAGTCCCGGGACTAGCTTAGATACGCAGTATTTT; CDR3: CASSPGTSLDTQYF; size: -; J: TRBJ2-3; V: TRBV28; D: TRBD2
DNA: TGTGCCAGCAGCTCCGCTAGCACAGATACGCAGTATTTT; CDR3: CASSSASTDTQYF; size: -; J: TRBJ2-3; V: TRBV5-4; D: -
DNA: TGTGCCAGCAGCGACTCACCTTACACTGAAGCTTTCTTT; CDR3: CASSDSPYTEAFF; size: once; J: TRBJ1-1; V: TRBV9; D: -
DNA: TGTGCCAGTAGTCGCAGGGCCGGGAGTAATAGCAATCAGCCCCAGCATTTT; CDR3: CASSRRAGSNSNQPQHF; size: -; J: TRBJ1-5; V: TRBV19; D: -
DNA: TGTGCCAGCTCACTCAGGGGGCCCCCCACAGATACGCAGTATTTT; CDR3: CASSLRGPPTDTQYF; size: -; J: TRBJ2-3; V: TRBV18; D: TRBD1
DNA: TGTGCCATCAGTGAGACCGCAGGGGTAAGTCAGCCCCAGCATTTT; CDR3: CAISETAGVSQPQHF; size: -; J: TRBJ1-5; V: TRBV10-3; D: -
DNA: TGCGCCAGCAGCTCACAGGGGGCGGCGGACACCGGGGAGCTGTTTTTT; CDR3: CASSSQGAADTGELFF; size: -; J: TRBJ2-2; V: TRBV5-1; D: TRBD1
DNA: TGCAGCGTTATCAAGAGGGGGGCCACTAATGAAAAACTGTTTTTT; CDR3: CSVIKRGATNEKLFF; size: -; J: TRBJ1-4; V: TRBV29-1; D: -
DNA: TGTGCCAGCAGGGGCGTCAGAGCCTACAATGAGCAGTTCTTC; CDR3: CASRGVRAYNEQFF; size: -; J: TRBJ2-1; V: TRBV27; D: -
DNA: TGTGCCAGCAGCTCCAGGGGTAGTAGCAATCAGCCCCAGCATTTT; CDR3: CASSSRGSSNQPQHF; size: -; J: TRBJ1-5; V: TRBV7-2; D: -
DNA: TGTGCCTCTTGCCCGGTGGGGGGACCGAACACCGGGGAGCTGTTTTTT; CDR3: CASCPVGGPNTGELFF; size: -; J: TRBJ2-2; V: TRBV27; D: -
DNA: TGTGCCAGCAGTTACTCTAAGAACACTGAAGCTTTCTTT; CDR3: CASSYSKNTEAFF; size: -; J: TRBJ1-1; V: TRBV6-5; D: -
DNA: TGTGCCAGCAGTTTATCGGGGGGGGCCCCCACCTACAATGAGCAGTTCTTC; CDR3: CASSLSGGAPTYNEQFF; size: -; J: TRBJ2-1; V: TRBV27; D: -
DNA: TGTGCCAGTAGTATAGACGCGAGGGGCAATCAGCCCCAGCATTTT; CDR3: CASSIDARGNQPQHF; size: -; J: TRBJ1-5; V: TRBV19; D: -
DNA: TGTGCCAGCAGTTTGGGGCAGGTAGGGGGCTACACCTTC; CDR3: CASSLGQVGGYTF; size: -; J: TRBJ1-2; V: TRBV27; D: -
DNA: TGTGCCAGCAGCCCATCGGGACAGGCCTACAATGAGCAGTTCTTC; CDR3: CASSPSGQAYNEQFF; size: -; J: TRBJ2-1; V: TRBV27; D: TRBD1
DNA: TGTGCCAGCAGAAGCTATAGGACGTCCCCTGAAGCTTTCTTT; CDR3: CASRSYRTSPEAFF; size: -; J: TRBJ1-1; V: TRBV6-6; D: -
DNA: TGCGCCAGCGCGGGGGGGCTGGGGTCCTACGAGCAGTACTTC; CDR3: CASAGGLGSYEQYF; size: -; J: TRBJ2-7; V: TRBV4-3; D: TRBD2